This entry concerns a single TCR beta chain. Antigen: not known. This entry is derived from a study of regulatory T cells in long-lasting Graves disease. Overall study: Antithyroid drugs had been given to newly diagnosed Graves' patients for under 3 months.

The authors built TCR beta libraries using iRepertoire HTBI primers and Arm-PCR of CDR3 regions. TCRdb called the multiplex PCR reads again in MiXCR, with one record for every CDR3 protein. The sample shows some 230,000 distinct CDR3 sequences, around 18% of them seen only once. CDR3 size: 13 residues. CDR1 ENHRY and CDR2 SYGVKD come from the germline V gene. The V gene lost 3 bases and the J gene lost 7 bases, with 13 bases spanning the gap. Whole-study findings and limits: Persistent Graves' patients showed less TCR diversity than newly diagnosed patients showed. Persistent cases favored TRBV28, TRBJ1-2 and TRBJ2-5. Thyroid tissue was not studied; only peripheral blood was.

Time point described: newly diagnosed GD, antithyroid drugs for less than 3 months. PBMC RNA served as the TCR library source. The origin of this receptor is a female donor with Graves disease. V gene TRBV10-3 combines with J gene TRBJ2-7; no reliable D call. Sequencing was performed on peripheral blood mononuclear cells (PBMCs), taken at new diagnosis, from a patient treated with antithyroid drugs. As DNA, the CDR3 is TGTGCCATCAGTGAAGGTGCGGCACTAGAGCAGTACTTC. It specifies CAISEGAALEQYF.